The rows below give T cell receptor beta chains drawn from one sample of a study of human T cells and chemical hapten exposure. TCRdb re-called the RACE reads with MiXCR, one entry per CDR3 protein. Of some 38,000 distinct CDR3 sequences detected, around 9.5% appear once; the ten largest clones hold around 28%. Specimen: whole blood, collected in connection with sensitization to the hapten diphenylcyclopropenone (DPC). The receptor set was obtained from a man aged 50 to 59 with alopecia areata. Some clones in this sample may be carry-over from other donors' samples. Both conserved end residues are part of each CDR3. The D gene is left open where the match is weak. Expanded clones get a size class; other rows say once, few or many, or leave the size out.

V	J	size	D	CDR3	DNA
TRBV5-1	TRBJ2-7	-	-	CASSLDAGLYEQYF	TGCGCCAGCAGCTTGGATGCCGGCCTTTACGAGCAGTACTTC
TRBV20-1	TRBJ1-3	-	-	CSARPSSGNTIYF	TGCAGTGCTAGACCGAGCTCTGGAAACACCATATATTTT
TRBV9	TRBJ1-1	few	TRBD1	CASSVGQGLTEAFF	TGTGCCAGCAGCGTAGGACAGGGACTAACTGAAGCTTTCTTT
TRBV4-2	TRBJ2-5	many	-	CASSLVLTLTGRYRRQQETQYF	TGTGCCAGCAGCCTCGTCCTAACCCTGACAGGGAGGTATCGTCGTCAACAAGAGACCCAGTACTTC
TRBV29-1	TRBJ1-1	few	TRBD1	CSVRGQGDTEAFF	TGCAGCGTTCGGGGACAGGGAGACACTGAAGCTTTCTTT
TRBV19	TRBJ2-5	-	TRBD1	CASSFRDRETQYF	TGTGCCAGTAGTTTCCGGGACAGAGAGACCCAGTACTTC
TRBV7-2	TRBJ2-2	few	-	CASSLVVAFTGELFF	TGTGCCAGCAGCTTAGTGGTAGCTTTCACCGGGGAGCTGTTTTTT
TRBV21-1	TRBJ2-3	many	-	CASSADLAGAVDTQYF	TGTGCCAGCAGCGCCGATCTAGCGGGAGCGGTAGATACGCAGTATTTT
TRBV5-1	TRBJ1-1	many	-	CASNLGYQNTEAFF	TGCGCCAGCAACCTAGGTTATCAAAACACTGAAGCTTTCTTT
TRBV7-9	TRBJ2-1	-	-	CASSPAGSKNNEQFF	TGTGCCAGCAGTCCGGCCGGGAGCAAGAACAATGAGCAGTTCTTC